These 20 T cell receptor beta chains were sequenced from one sample in a study of shared clonotypes between healthy human individuals. Terminally differentiated effector memory CD45RA+ cells were excluded by CCR7 positive selection of CD45RO-negative cells. Repertoires were generated with immunoSEQ multiplex PCR, while TCRdb's copy carries only in-frame clones and drops some. The sample has roughly 2.1 million clones, about 93% seen once. Sequences were obtained from naive CD8+ T cells from PBMCs. These receptor sequences come from a man aged 18 to 30 in good health. Some clones in this sample may be carry-over from other donors' samples.

The rearrangement uses TRBV6-1 and TRBJ2-5; possibly TRBD1 or TRBD2 for D (6 bases each). V lost 0 bases and J lost 0, with 14 bases in between. Germline V lookup: CDR1 MNHNS, CDR2 SASEGT. The CDR3 is made up of 17 amino acids. CDR3 bases: TGTGCCAGCAGTGAAGCGGACAGCATAGCGGACCAAGAGACCCAGTACTTC. As protein: CASSEADSIADQETQYF.

CDR3 sequence reads: CASSQRASDQPQHF. Written as DNA, the CDR3 is TGTGCCAGCAGCCAACGGGCCAGCGATCAGCCCCAGCATTTT. The gene calls are TRBV7-8 and TRBJ1-5; D is uncertain. Germline V gene data show CDR1 as SGHVS and CDR2 as FQNEAQ. The CDR3 totals 14 residues. Trimming cost V 5 bases and J 5 bases, with 13 bases left between them.

This chain uses TRBV2 with TRBJ2-1; the match to TRBD2 covers 7 bases. This CDR3 spans 16 amino acids. Germline V gives CDR1 SNHLY, CDR2 FYNNEI. The J segment lost 6 bases and the V segment lost 6 bases, leaving 14 bases of the junction unmatched. CDR3 sequence reads: CASSTLGTSAFNEQFF. DNA for the CDR3: TGTGCCAGCAGCACCTTAGGAACTAGCGCTTTCAATGAGCAGTTCTTC.

The CDR3 loop reads CASSPLPGLAGEGNEQFF. CDR3 bases: TGTGCCAGCAGCCCACTCCCGGGACTAGCGGGAGAGGGGAATGAGCAGTTCTTC. The rearrangement uses TRBV11-3 and TRBJ2-1, with 14 positions matching TRBD2. Germline V gene sequence: CDR1 SGHNT, CDR2 YENEEA. The J segment lost 7 bases and the V segment lost 5 bases, leaving 13 bases of the junction unmatched. The CDR3 totals 18 residues.

V gene TRBV7-3 combines with J gene TRBJ2-7; D possibly corresponds to TRBD2 (6 bases). V was trimmed by 3 bases and J by 2 bases, leaving 11 bases between them. The CDR3 contains 14 residues. Per the germline V gene, CDR1 is SGHTA and CDR2 is FQGTGA. The CDR3 bases are TGTGCCAGCAGCTTGGGGGGATTTACCTACGAGCAGTACTTC. Its protein is CASSLGGFTYEQYF.

This clone was found once. DNA for the CDR3: TGCGCCAGCAGCAAGTGGACTAGCGGGATCTCAAACACCGGGGAGCTGTTTTTT. It encodes CASSKWTSGISNTGELFF. V is TRBV4-1 and J is TRBJ2-2; 12 bases fit TRBD2. J gave up 2 bases and V 5 bases, and 9 bases lay outside the gene matches. The CDR3 totals 18 residues. Germline lookup yields CDR1 MGHRA and CDR2 YSYEKL.

The J gene is TRBJ1-2, the V gene TRBV6-5; D unclear. Per the germline V gene, CDR1 is MNHEY and CDR2 is SVGAGI. The V and J ends lost 5 bases and 4 bases respectively, with 11 bases between them. The CDR3 runs to 13 residues. For the CDR3, the DNA is TGTGCCAGCAGTAACTATAAGATCTATGGCTACACCTTC. It encodes CASSNYKIYGYTF.

As DNA, the CDR3 is TGCGCCAGCAGCCAAAATATGAGAACCGGGGAGCTGTTTTTT. As protein: CASSQNMRTGELFF. The chain recombines TRBV4-1 with TRBJ2-2; D not certain. The V gene lost 2 bases and the J gene lost 5 bases, with 9 bases spanning the gap. This CDR3 comprises 14 residues. Germline CDR1 MGHRA, CDR2 YSYEKL.

The CDR3 DNA reads TGTGCCAGCAGCTGGACAGGGTCTGGGGCCAACGTCCTGACTTTC. It encodes CASSWTGSGANVLTF. The gene calls are TRBV11-2 and TRBJ2-6; 8 positions match TRBD1. CDR1 and CDR2 (germline): SGHAT, FQNNGV. The CDR3 is 15 amino acids. V was clipped by 4 bases and J by 1 base; unmatched bases: 0.

A remark on this clone: This sample includes further DNA sequences coding for the same CDR3. The rearrangement links TRBV9 to TRBJ2-7; 7 bases fit TRBD1. Unmatched junction bases numbered 4, after V lost 0 bases and J lost 1 base. Germline CDR1 SGDLS, CDR2 YYNGEE. The CDR3 is 15 residues long. The CDR3 bases are TGTGCCAGCAGCGTAGGAGGGGGCAGGTCCTACGAGCAGTACTTC. Protein: CASSVGGGRSYEQYF.

The chain employs TRBV4-1 and TRBJ1-4; D perhaps matches TRBD1 (6 bases). With 5 bases removed from V and 5 bases from J, the gap between germline ends came to 15 bases. Germline CDR1 reads MGHRA; CDR2 reads YSYEKL. This CDR3 comprises 15 residues. The DNA of the CDR3 is TGCGCCAGCAGCTCCCGGGACACCAGAAATGAAAAACTGTTTTTT. Protein: CASSSRDTRNEKLFF.

This clone appeared once. Other nucleotide sequences in the sample specify the same CDR3. The chain joins TRBV27 to TRBJ2-7; D gene unclear. This CDR3 has 13 amino acids. Trimming left V 3 bases short and J 4 bases short, with 10 bases between. Per the germline V gene, CDR1 is MNHEY and CDR2 is SMNVEV (reference sequence). This CDR3 is CASSFGRVYEQYF. In DNA form, the CDR3 reads TGTGCCAGCAGTTTCGGACGGGTTTACGAGCAGTACTTC.

The chain uses TRBV9 and TRBJ2-2; TRBD1 might be the D (6 bases). Germline values: CDR1 SGDLS, CDR2 YYNGEE. The V gene lost 0 bases and the J gene lost 2 bases, with 14 bases spanning the gap. There are 17 residues in the CDR3. The CDR3 nucleotides are TGTGCCAGCAGCGTAGCACGGACAGAGACAAACACCGGGGAGCTGTTTTTT. As protein: CASSVARTETNTGELFF.

V usage is TRBV29-1 and J usage is TRBJ2-2; TRBD1 matches 8 bases. CDR1 SQVTM and CDR2 ANQGSEA come from the germline V gene. The CDR3 sequence is 14 residues long. V shed 8 bases and J 2 bases; nucleotides not matched to a gene: 7. This CDR3 reads CSILTGANTGELFF. The DNA of the CDR3 is TGCAGCATATTGACAGGGGCTAACACCGGGGAGCTGTTTTTT.

This chain joins TRBV29-1 and TRBJ2-2; D assignment may be TRBD1 or TRBD2 (5 bases each). The V end was cut by 3 bases, the J end by 0 bases, with 17 bases between. Germline V CDR1 and CDR2: SQVTM, ANQGSEA. The CDR3 covers 17 residues. CDR3 DNA: TGCAGCGTTGATGGGCCCACGGGGACCACGAACACCGGGGAGCTGTTTTTT. It translates to CSVDGPTGTTNTGELFF.

This sequence joins TRBV6-5 and TRBJ2-7; D may match TRBD1 or TRBD2 (5 bases each). V dropped 2 bases and J dropped 2 bases, with 13 bases sitting between them. The germline V gene encodes CDR1 MNHEY and CDR2 SVGAGI. The CDR3 extends over 15 amino acids. The CDR3 region is CASSYGTGHTYEQYF. CDR3 in DNA: TGTGCCAGCAGTTACGGGACCGGCCACACCTACGAGCAGTACTTC.

The V call is TRBV7-9, the J call TRBJ2-1, with D possibly being TRBD2 (5 bases). The ends were cut back, 2 bases at V and 0 bases at J, with 11 bases in the middle. Germline CDR1 and CDR2: SEHNR and FQNEAQ (reference sequence). The CDR3 covers 16 residues. CDR3 in amino acids: CASSLKPSPSYNEQFF. CDR3 sequence (DNA): TGTGCCAGCAGCTTAAAGCCTAGCCCCTCCTACAATGAGCAGTTCTTC.

The J gene is TRBJ2-7, the V gene TRBV28, with 12 bases identical to TRBD2. Losses at the gene ends were 4 bases for V and 2 bases for J; bases not matched to a gene: 6. Looked up from germline, CDR1 is MDHEN and CDR2 is SYDVKM. This CDR3 spans 16 amino acids. Written as DNA, the CDR3 is TGTGCCAGCAGTTCGAGACTAGCGGGAGATCCCTACGAGCAGTACTTC. The encoded protein is CASSSRLAGDPYEQYF. Combining the CDR3 with reference TRBV28 and TRBJ2-7 gives the whole variable domain DVKVTQSSRYLVKRTGEKVFLECVQDMDHENMFWYRQDPGLGLRLIYFSYDVKMKEKGDIPEGYSVSREKKERFSLILESASTNQTSMYLCASSSRLAGDPYEQYFGPGTRLTVT.

The V gene is TRBV5-6, the J gene TRBJ2-5; 13 nucleotides agree with TRBD2. Germline trimming cut 6 bases from V and 7 bases from J; bases unmatched to any gene: 9. The length of the CDR3 is 15 residues. Per germline, CDR1 SGHDT and CDR2 YYEEEE. For the CDR3, the DNA is TGTGCCAGCACATGGACTAGCGGGAGCGAGGCGACCCAGTACTTC. This encodes CASTWTSGSEATQYF.

The rearrangement uses TRBV15 and TRBJ1-4, with D unresolved. V lost 6 bases to trimming and J lost 8 bases, with 7 bases between them. Germline V gene sequence: CDR1 LNHNV, CDR2 YYDKDF (reference sequence). This CDR3 has 11 residues. For the CDR3, the DNA is TGTGCCACCAGTGAGAAGGAAAAACTGTTTTTT. Translating it yields CATSEKEKLFF.